This TCR beta chain was recorded in a study of regulatory T cells in long-lasting Graves disease. General study findings and limits: It is possible that accuracy was reduced by the small size of the sample. Thyroid tissue was not studied; only peripheral blood was.

This CDR3 has 17 residues. V trimming: 5 bases; J trimming: 1 base; junction bases outside the gene matches: 13. Germline V CDR1 and CDR2: SGHAT, FQNNGV. This clonotype was recorded many times. Its antigen is not known. Both iRepertoire HTBI primers and Arm-PCR of CDR3 regions were used to build the TCR beta libraries. TCRdb processed the multiplex PCR reads anew with MiXCR; each CDR3 protein has one entry. The repertoire holds 400,000 to 500,000 distinct CDR3 sequences, with over 15% as singletons. The time point denotes: newly diagnosed GD, antithyroid drugs for less than 3 months. RNA isolated from PBMCs was used to make the TCR library. These data were also filed under a second study, of T cells in Graves' hyperthyroidism and ophthalmopathy.

The sequenced sample was peripheral blood mononuclear cells (PBMCs), obtained at new diagnosis, from a patient treated with antithyroid drugs. The origin of this receptor is a woman aged 30 to 39 with Graves disease. The chain has TRBV11-2 and TRBJ2-5; TRBD2 agrees at 7 bases. The CDR3 sequence: CASSLWTRHFFQETQYF. The DNA for the CDR3 is TGTGCCAGCAGCCTTTGGACTAGACACTTTTTCCAAGAGACCCAGTACTTC.